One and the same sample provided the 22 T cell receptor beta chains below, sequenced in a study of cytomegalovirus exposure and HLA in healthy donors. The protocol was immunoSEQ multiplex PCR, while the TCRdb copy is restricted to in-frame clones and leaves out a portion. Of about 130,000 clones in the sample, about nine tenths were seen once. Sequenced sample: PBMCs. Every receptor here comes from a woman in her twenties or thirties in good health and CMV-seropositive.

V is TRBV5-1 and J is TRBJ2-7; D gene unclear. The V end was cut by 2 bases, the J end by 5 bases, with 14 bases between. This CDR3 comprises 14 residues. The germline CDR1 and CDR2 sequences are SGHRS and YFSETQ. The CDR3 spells CASSFSQWAHEQYF. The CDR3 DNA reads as TGCGCCAGCAGCTTCTCTCAGTGGGCCCACGAGCAGTACTTC.

CDR3 sequence reads: CASSGEGGTAKNIQYF. CDR3 sequence (DNA): TGTGCCAGCAGTGGGGAGGGGGGTACGGCCAAAAACATTCAGTACTTC. The V call is TRBV2, the J call TRBJ2-4; tentative D call: TRBD2 (7 bases). CDR1 SNHLY and CDR2 FYNNEI come from the germline V gene. Trimming removed 4 bases at V and 1 base at J, with 14 bases between. The CDR3 contains 16 residues. Looking up the rest from reference TRBV2 and TRBJ2-4 gives the full variable domain: EPEVTQTPSHQVTQMGQEVILRCVPISNHLYFYWYRQILGQKVEFLVSFYNNEISEKSEIFDDQFSVERPDGSNFTLKIRSTKLEDSAMYFCASSGEGGTAKNIQYFGAGTRLSVL.

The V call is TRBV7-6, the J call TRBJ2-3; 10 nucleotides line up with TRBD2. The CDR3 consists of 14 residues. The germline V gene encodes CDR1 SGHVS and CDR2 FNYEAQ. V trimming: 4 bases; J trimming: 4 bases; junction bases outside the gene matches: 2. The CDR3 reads CASSSGLAADTQYF. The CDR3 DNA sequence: TGTGCCAGCAGCTCCGGACTAGCGGCAGATACGCAGTATTTT.

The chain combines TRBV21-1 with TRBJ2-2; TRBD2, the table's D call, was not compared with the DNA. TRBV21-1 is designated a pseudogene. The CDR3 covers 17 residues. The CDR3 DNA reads TGTGCCAGCAGCAAACGCCCCGGGGGTTGGGACACCGGGGAGCTGTTTTTT. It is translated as CASSKRPGGWDTGELFF.

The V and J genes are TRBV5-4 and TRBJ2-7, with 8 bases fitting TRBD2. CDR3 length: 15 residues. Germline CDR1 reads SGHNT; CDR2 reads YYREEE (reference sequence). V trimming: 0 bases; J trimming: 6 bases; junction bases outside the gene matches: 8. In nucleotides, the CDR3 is TGTGCCAGCAGCTTGGTAACGGGGGGGCCTTCCGAGCAGTACTTC. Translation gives CASSLVTGGPSEQYF.

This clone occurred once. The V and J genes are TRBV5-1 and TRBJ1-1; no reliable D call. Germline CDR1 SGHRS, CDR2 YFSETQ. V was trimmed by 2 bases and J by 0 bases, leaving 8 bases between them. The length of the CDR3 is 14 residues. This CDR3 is CASSFVRMNTEAFF. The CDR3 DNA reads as TGCGCCAGCAGCTTCGTCAGAATGAACACTGAAGCTTTCTTT.

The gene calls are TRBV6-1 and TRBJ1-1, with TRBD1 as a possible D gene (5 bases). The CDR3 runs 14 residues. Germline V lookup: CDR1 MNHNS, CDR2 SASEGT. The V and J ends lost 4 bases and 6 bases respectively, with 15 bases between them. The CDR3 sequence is CASSVGGTQAEAFF. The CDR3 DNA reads TGTGCCAGCAGTGTGGGGGGTACACAGGCTGAAGCTTTCTTT.

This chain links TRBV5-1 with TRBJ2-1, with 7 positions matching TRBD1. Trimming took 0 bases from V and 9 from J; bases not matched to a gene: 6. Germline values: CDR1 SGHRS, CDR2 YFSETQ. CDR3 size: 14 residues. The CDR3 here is CASSLGRGRFEQFF. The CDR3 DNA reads TGCGCCAGCAGCTTGGGTAGGGGGCGCTTTGAGCAGTTCTTC.

The CDR3 here is CASSPPQNRTGGYQPQHF. The CDR3 nucleotides are TGCGCCAGCAGTCCCCCCCAGAATAGGACAGGGGGGTATCAGCCCCAGCATTTT. The rearrangement uses TRBV23-1 and TRBJ1-5; 10 bases are a match to TRBD1. TRBV23-1 is identified as an open reading frame with a role that is uncertain. The junction had 14 bases not matched to a gene; V was cut back by 4 bases and J by 5 bases. The CDR3 sequence is 18 residues long.

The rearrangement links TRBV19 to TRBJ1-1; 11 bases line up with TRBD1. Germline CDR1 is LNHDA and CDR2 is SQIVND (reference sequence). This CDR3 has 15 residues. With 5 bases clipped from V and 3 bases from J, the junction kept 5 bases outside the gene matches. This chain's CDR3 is CASSQRTGGHTEAFF. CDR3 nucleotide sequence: TGTGCCAGTAGTCAACGGACAGGGGGCCACACTGAAGCTTTCTTT.

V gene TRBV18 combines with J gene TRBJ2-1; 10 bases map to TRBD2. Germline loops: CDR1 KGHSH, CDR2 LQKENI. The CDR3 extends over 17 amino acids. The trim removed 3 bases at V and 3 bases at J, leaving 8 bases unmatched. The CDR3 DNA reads TGTGCCAGCTCACCGGGGCTAGCGGGAGTCTTCTACAATGAGCAGTTCTTC. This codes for CASSPGLAGVFYNEQFF.

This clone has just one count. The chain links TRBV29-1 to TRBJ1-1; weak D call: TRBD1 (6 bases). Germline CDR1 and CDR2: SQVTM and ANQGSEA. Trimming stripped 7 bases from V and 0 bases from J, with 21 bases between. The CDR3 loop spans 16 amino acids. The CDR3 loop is CSGKGGGGFMNTEAFF. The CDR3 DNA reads TGCAGCGGGAAGGGGGGAGGGGGATTCATGAACACTGAAGCTTTCTTT.

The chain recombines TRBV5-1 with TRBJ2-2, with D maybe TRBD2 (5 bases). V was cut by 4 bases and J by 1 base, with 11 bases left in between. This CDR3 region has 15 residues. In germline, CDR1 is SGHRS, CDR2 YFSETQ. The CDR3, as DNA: TGCGCCAGCAGCGGAGGACCGTTGAACACCGGGGAGCTGTTTTTT. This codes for CASSGGPLNTGELFF.

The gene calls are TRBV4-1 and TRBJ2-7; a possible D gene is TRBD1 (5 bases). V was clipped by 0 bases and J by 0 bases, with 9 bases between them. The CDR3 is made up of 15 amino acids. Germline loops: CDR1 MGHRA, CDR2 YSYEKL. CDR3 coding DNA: TGCGCCAGCAGCCAAGATGACAGCGCCTCCTACGAGCAGTACTTC. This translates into CASSQDDSASYEQYF.

The CDR3 is CSVRQGSTEAFF. As DNA, the CDR3 is TGCAGCGTTCGGCAGGGGTCCACTGAAGCTTTCTTT. The V call is TRBV29-1, the J call TRBJ1-1, with TRBD1 as a possible D gene (6 bases). Per the germline V gene, CDR1 is SQVTM and CDR2 is ANQGSEA. The CDR3 consists of 12 residues. Trimming took 5 bases from V and 4 from J, leaving 11 bases between them.

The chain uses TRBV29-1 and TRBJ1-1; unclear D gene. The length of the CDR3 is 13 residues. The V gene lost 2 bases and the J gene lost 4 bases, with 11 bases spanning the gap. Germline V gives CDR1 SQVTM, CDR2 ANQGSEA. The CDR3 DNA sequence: TGCAGCGTTGAACCCCGAGGGAGCACTGAAGCTTTCTTT. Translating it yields CSVEPRGSTEAFF.

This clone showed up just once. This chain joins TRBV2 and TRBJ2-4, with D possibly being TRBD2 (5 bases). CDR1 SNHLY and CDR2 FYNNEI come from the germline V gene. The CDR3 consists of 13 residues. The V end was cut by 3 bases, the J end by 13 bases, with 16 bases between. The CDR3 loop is CASSEQAGVGQYF. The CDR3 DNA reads TGTGCCAGCAGTGAGCAGGCCGGGGTAGGGCAGTACTTC.

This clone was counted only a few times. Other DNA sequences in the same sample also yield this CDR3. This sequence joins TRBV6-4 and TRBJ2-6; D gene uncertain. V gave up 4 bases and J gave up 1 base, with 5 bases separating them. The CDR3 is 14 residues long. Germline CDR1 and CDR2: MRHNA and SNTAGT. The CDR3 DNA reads TGTGCCAGCAGTGCCACTTCTGGGGCCAACGTCCTGACTTTC. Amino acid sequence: CASSATSGANVLTF.

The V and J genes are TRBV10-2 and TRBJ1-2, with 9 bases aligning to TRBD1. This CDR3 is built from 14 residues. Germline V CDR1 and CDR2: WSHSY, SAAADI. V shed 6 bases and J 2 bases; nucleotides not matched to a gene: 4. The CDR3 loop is CASRGQGRNYGYTF. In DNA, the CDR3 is TGCGCCAGCAGGGGACAGGGCAGGAACTATGGCTACACCTTC.

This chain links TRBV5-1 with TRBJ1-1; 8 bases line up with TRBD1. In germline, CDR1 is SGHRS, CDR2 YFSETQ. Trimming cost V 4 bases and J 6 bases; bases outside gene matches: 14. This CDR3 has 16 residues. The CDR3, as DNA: TGCGCCAGCAGCCCGGACAGGGAAACAGGTATGCCTGAAGCTTTCTTT. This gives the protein CASSPDRETGMPEAFF.

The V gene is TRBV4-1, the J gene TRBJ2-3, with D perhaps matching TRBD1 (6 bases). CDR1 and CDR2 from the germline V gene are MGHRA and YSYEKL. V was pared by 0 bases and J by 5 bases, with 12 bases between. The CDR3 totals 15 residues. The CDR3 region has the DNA TGCGCCAGCAGCCAAGACAACAGGGCGATAGATACGCAGTATTTT. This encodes CASSQDNRAIDTQYF.

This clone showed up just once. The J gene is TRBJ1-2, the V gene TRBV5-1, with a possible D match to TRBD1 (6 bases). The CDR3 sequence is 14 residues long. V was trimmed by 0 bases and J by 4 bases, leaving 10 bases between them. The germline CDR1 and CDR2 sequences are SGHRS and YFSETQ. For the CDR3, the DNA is TGCGCCAGCAGCTTGGGACAGGCGATCTATGGCTACACCTTC. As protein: CASSLGQAIYGYTF.